This T cell receptor (beta chain) was sequenced in a study of blood T cell repertoires in COVID-19. At the level of the study: There were acute and convalescent COVID-19 samples, and they came from the United States, Italy and Spain.

In the original workflow: Amplifying reference gene primers gave estimates of nucleated cell counts. Produced via immunoSEQ multiplex PCR; TCRdb's table is partial and in-frame only. V, J and clone size are those of that table, while D and trimming were read from the DNA. The data hold 200,000 to 250,000 clones, with more than 85% observed a single time. The ends lost 2 bases at V and 4 bases at J; junction bases unmatched: 17. The CDR3 extends over 18 amino acids. The germline CDR1 and CDR2 sequences are KGHSH and LQKENI. One Seattle source followed patients from active infection through their disease course.

The genes are TRBV18 and TRBJ2-7; 7 nucleotides line up with TRBD2. The origin of this receptor is a man aged 60 to 69 with COVID-19, enrolled during active disease. Sequencing was performed on peripheral blood. The CDR3 DNA follows: TGTGCCAGCTCACCAAACCCCGCCCCAGCGGGGTCCGTATACGAGCAGTACTTC. Translating it yields CASSPNPAPAGSVYEQYF.